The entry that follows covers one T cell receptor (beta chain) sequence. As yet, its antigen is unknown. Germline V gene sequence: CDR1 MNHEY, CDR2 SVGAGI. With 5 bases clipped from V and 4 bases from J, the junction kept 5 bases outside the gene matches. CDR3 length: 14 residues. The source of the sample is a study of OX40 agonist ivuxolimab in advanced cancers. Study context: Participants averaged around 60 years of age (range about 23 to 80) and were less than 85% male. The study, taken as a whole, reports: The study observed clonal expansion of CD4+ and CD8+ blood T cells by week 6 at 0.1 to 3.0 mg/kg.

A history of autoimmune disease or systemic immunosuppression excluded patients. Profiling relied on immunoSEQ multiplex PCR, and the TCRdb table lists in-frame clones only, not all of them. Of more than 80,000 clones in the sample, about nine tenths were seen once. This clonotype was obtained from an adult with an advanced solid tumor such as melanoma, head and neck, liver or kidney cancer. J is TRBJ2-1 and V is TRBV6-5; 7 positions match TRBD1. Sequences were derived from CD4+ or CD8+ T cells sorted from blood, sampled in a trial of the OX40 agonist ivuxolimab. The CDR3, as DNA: TGTGCCAGCAGTCCCCAGACAGGGTACAATGAGCAGTTCTTC. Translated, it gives CASSPQTGYNEQFF.